This section outlines one TCR beta chain sequence together with its context. In the authors' methods: Reference gene primer amplification gave estimated nucleated cell counts. Here immunoSEQ multiplex PCR was the method, and the copy in TCRdb shows in-frame clones only, minus some. V and J calls and clone size are those listed in that table; D and trimming were worked out from the DNA. This table has some 200,000 clones, around 90% appearing once. The data are from a study of blood T cell repertoires in COVID-19. Study information: The United States, Italy and Spain provided the acute and convalescent COVID-19 samples. Nucleic acid was either cDNA or gDNA, and it came from T cells, B-cell-depleted T cells, or PBMCs.

CDR3 length equals 14 residues. Germline assignment: CDR1 SQVTM and CDR2 ANQGSEA. The V gene end was trimmed by 6 bases and the J gene end by 2 bases; junction bases not matched to a gene: 10. The source of this sequence is a woman aged 18-30 years who had recovered from COVID-19. The chain combines TRBV29-1 with TRBJ2-7; TRBD2 aligns across 7 bases. The material sequenced was peripheral blood. The CDR3 spells CSVQSAGATYEQYF. The CDR3 region has the DNA TGCAGCGTACAAAGCGCGGGAGCCACCTACGAGCAGTACTTC.